The clone carrying this T cell receptor (beta chain) was observed many times. No antigen is known for it. The CDR3 is made up of 13 amino acids. Germline values: CDR1 MNHEY, CDR2 SVGEGT. V lost 2 bases to trimming and J lost 1 base, with 3 bases between them. This sample was taken from a study of T cells in Graves' hyperthyroidism and ophthalmopathy. Study information: The initial diagnosis was the point when peripheral blood was collected, ahead of any treatment. Study-wide findings and caveats: The model predicted ophthalmopathy a median approximately 6 months before onset. The majority of expanded thyroid clonotypes above 0.001 also appeared in blood.

Subjects with ophthalmopathy showed a Clinical Activity Score no lower than 3, a NOSPECS grade no lower than 4, and a duration shorter than 3 months. RNA transcripts were the template for amplifying TCR beta CDR3 regions. HTBI primers drove first-round RT-PCR of the TCR CDR3. In TCRdb, the multiplex PCR reads were re-called with MiXCR into one record per CDR3 protein. This table has approximately 600,000 distinct CDR3 sequences, roughly 14% appearing once. Sequencing was done on a sample of blood. The rearrangement uses TRBV6-2 or TRBV6-3 and TRBJ1-3; no clear D. This receptor was taken from a woman aged 40-49 years with Graves' ophthalmopathy. For the CDR3, the DNA is TGTGCCAGCAGTTACCCTTCTGGAAACACCATATATTTT. Translation: CASSYPSGNTIYF.